The 18 T cell receptor beta chains below come from one sample, sequenced in a study of early T cells in non-severe SARS-CoV-2 infection. TCRdb recomputed calls from the 5' RACE reads with MiXCR, one row per CDR3 protein. The sample has about 79,000 distinct CDR3 sequences; about 11% are singletons. Sample: whole blood. Every receptor here comes from an adult who was a healthcare worker with PCR-confirmed SARS-CoV-2 infection or an uninfected control (not recorded which).

Relative to its sample, this clonotype is medium-sized. The J gene is TRBJ2-7, the V gene TRBV5-4; D is ambiguous. With 2 bases removed from V and 2 bases from J, the gap between germline ends came to 11 bases. Germline-derived CDR1 and CDR2 are SGHNT and YYREEE (reference sequence). The CDR3 consists of 14 residues. In nucleotides, the CDR3 is TGTGCCAGCAGCTTTAGCAGTAGGCCCTACGAGCAGTACTTC. Its protein product is CASSFSSRPYEQYF.

At least ten counts were recorded for this clonotype. The CDR3 is CSAHPGGGYTF. The CDR3, as DNA: TGCAGCGCCCACCCAGGGGGAGGCTACACCTTC. The rearrangement links TRBV29-1 to TRBJ1-2; TRBD1 matches at 7 bases. Germline V gives CDR1 SQVTM, CDR2 ANQGSEA. V dropped 7 bases and J dropped 8; count of bases not matched to a gene: 7. This CDR3 comprises 11 residues.

There are a few counts of this clonotype. The V gene is TRBV12-5, the J gene TRBJ2-5; D remains ambiguous. The CDR3 loop spans 16 amino acids. The germline gives CDR1 LGHNT, CDR2 FRNRAP. V lost 1 base, J lost 1 base, and 13 bases lay in between. Here the CDR3 DNA reads TGTGCTAGTGGTTTGGGGACCTGGGGTAGCCAAGAGACCCAGTACTTC. Its protein is CASGLGTWGSQETQYF.

This clonotype was observed at least ten times. V usage is TRBV5-1 and J usage is TRBJ2-2, with D tentatively TRBD1 (5 bases). V was pared by 0 bases and J by 4 bases, with 16 bases between. Germline V gene sequence: CDR1 SGHRS, CDR2 YFSETQ. The CDR3 runs 17 residues. The CDR3 reads CASSLGIGARITGELFF. Here the CDR3 DNA reads TGCGCCAGCAGCTTGGGTATAGGGGCGAGGATCACCGGGGAGCTGTTTTTT.

This clonotype was counted between two and nine times. The chain couples TRBV2 to TRBJ2-5, with 15 bases identical to TRBD2. V shed 7 bases, J shed 3 bases, and the junction held 6 bases outside the gene matches. The CDR3 sequence is 16 residues long. The V gene's germline CDR1 is SNHLY and CDR2 FYNNEI. The CDR3 coding sequence is TGTGCCAGCACCTACGGACTAGCGGGGGGGGAAGAGACCCAGTACTTC. It is translated as CASTYGLAGGEETQYF.

This clonotype was seen a few times. The chain is built from TRBV19 and TRBJ1-2; no clear D. Between the trimmed V and J ends, which lost 0 bases and 4 bases, there was a span of 9 bases. CDR1 and CDR2 (germline): LNHDA, SQIVND (reference sequence). This CDR3 has 14 residues. CDR3 in DNA: TGTGCCAGTAGTATAGATCGGGCCAGCTATGGCTACACCTTC. Translated, it gives CASSIDRASYGYTF.

V gene TRBV7-9 combines with J gene TRBJ2-1; no reliable D call. The CDR3 length is 14 residues. Germline lookup yields CDR1 SEHNR and CDR2 FQNEAQ (reference sequence). Trimming took off 1 base at V and 9 bases at J, with 13 bases between the two ends. In DNA form, the CDR3 reads TGTGCCAGCAGCTTAGACGGTGTTTCGGGTGAGCAGTTCTTC. Its translation: CASSLDGVSGEQFF.

CDR3: CASQVEEKLFF. The CDR3 DNA reads TGTGCCAGTCAGGTGGAGGAAAAACTGTTTTTT. This chain connects TRBV2 to TRBJ1-4; D is uncertain. V was trimmed by 9 bases and J by 8 bases, leaving 10 bases between them. Germline V gene sequence: CDR1 SNHLY, CDR2 FYNNEI. The CDR3 runs 11 residues. Variable domain in full (rest from reference TRBV2 and TRBJ1-4): EPEVTQTPSHQVTQMGQEVILRCVPISNHLYFYWYRQILGQKVEFLVSFYNNEISEKSEIFDDQFSVERPDGSNFTLKIRSTKLEDSAMYFCASQVEEKLFFGSGTQLSVL.

The chain couples TRBV6-1 to TRBJ1-2, with TRBD1 identical over 7 bases. V lost 4 bases, J lost 0 bases, and 5 bases stayed unmatched. There are 15 residues in the CDR3. Per germline, CDR1 MNHNS and CDR2 SASEGT. Here the CDR3 reads CASSAYRGTNYGYTF. The CDR3 DNA reads as TGTGCCAGCAGTGCTTACAGGGGAACTAACTATGGCTACACCTTC.

This clonotype was observed many times. The chain carries TRBV7-9 and TRBJ2-5; no clear D gene. Trimming shortened V by 1 base and J by 7 bases, and 4 bases separated the two germline ends. There are 11 residues in the CDR3. CDR1 SEHNR and CDR2 FQNEAQ come from the germline V gene (reference sequence). DNA for the CDR3: TGTGCCAGCAGCTTAGAAGGGACCCAGTACTTC. Protein sequence: CASSLEGTQYF.

This clonotype was detected only a few times. The V gene is TRBV15, the J gene TRBJ1-6; D is perhaps TRBD1 (6 bases). Germline assignment: CDR1 LNHNV and CDR2 YYDKDF (reference sequence). V was pared by 0 bases and J by 9 bases, with 15 bases between. The CDR3 spans 16 residues. The CDR3 loop is CATSRDQTGAGSPLHF. CDR3 DNA sequence: TGTGCCACCAGCAGAGATCAGACAGGAGCTGGTTCACCCCTCCACTTT.

This clonotype was seen many times. This sequence joins TRBV2 and TRBJ2-5, with no clear D. Germline CDR1 SNHLY, CDR2 FYNNEI. The CDR3 totals 15 residues. Trimming stripped 3 bases from V and 1 base from J, with 12 bases between. The CDR3: CASSDVGRIQETQYF. The CDR3 nucleotides are TGTGCCAGCAGTGATGTTGGTCGGATCCAAGAGACCCAGTACTTC.

This clonotype was detected a few times. The genes are TRBV7-2 and TRBJ1-2, with TRBD1 matching over 8 bases. After removal of 5 bases from V and 6 bases from J, the junction contained 5 bases not matched to a gene. Germline V gene data show CDR1 as SGHTA and CDR2 as FQGNSA. The CDR3 has 13 residues. The CDR3: CASSPRTGNGYTF. CDR3 in DNA: TGTGCCAGCAGCCCACGGACAGGGAATGGCTACACCTTC.

This clonotype was seen ten or more times. The chain has TRBV4-3 and TRBJ2-1, with D possibly being TRBD1 (6 bases). The CDR3 loop spans 13 amino acids. CDR1 is LGHNA, CDR2 YSLEER, per germline. V dropped 0 bases and J dropped 7 bases, with 7 bases sitting between them. CDR3 protein: CASSQDTGNEQFF. The CDR3 region has the DNA TGCGCCAGCAGCCAAGATACAGGGAATGAGCAGTTCTTC.

The chain joins TRBV6-2 or TRBV6-3 to TRBJ2-3; 8 nucleotides match TRBD2. The V segment lost 7 bases and the J segment 4 bases; nucleotides outside the gene matches: 10. The CDR3 extends over 15 amino acids. CDR1 MNHEY and CDR2 SVGEGT come from the germline V gene. CDR3 loop: CASTLLGLASDTQYF. CDR3 in DNA: TGTGCCAGCACCTTGCTTGGACTAGCTTCAGATACGCAGTATTTT.

Only a few counts were recorded for this clonotype. The chain joins TRBV6-6 to TRBJ2-2, with a tentative D call TRBD1 (5 bases). CDR3 length: 15 residues. Trimming took off 7 bases at V and 5 bases at J, with 17 bases between the two ends. Germline V gene sequence: CDR1 MNHNY, CDR2 SVGAGI (reference sequence). This chain's CDR3 is CASTFDSALTGELFF. CDR3 coding DNA: TGTGCCAGCACCTTCGACAGCGCTTTGACCGGGGAGCTGTTTTTT.

Ten or more counts support this clonotype. V usage is TRBV20-1 and J usage is TRBJ2-7; 9 bases are a match to TRBD2. The germline V gene encodes CDR1 DFQATT and CDR2 SNEGSKA (reference sequence). The CDR3 has 14 residues. The V segment lost 0 bases and the J segment 4 bases; nucleotides outside the gene matches: 4. CDR3 in DNA: TGCAGTGCTAGAGATGCGGGGGGGAGGTACGAGCAGTACTTC. Protein product: CSARDAGGRYEQYF.

This chain links TRBV5-5 with TRBJ1-1, with TRBD1 identical over 7 bases. Germline-derived CDR1 and CDR2 are SGHKS and YYEKEE (reference sequence). V shed 4 bases and J 11 bases; nucleotides not matched to a gene: 11. The CDR3 is 13 residues long. Here the CDR3 reads CASSGFVGQRAFF. CDR3 nucleotide sequence: TGTGCCAGCAGCGGTTTTGTGGGACAGAGGGCTTTCTTT.